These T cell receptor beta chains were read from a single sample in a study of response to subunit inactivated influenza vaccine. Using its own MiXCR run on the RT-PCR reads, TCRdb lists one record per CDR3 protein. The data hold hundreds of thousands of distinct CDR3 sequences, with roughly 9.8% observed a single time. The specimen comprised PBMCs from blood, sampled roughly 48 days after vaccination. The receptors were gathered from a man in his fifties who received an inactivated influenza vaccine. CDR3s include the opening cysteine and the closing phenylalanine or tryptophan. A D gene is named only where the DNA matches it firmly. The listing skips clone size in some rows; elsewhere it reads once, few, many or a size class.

CDR3nt: TGTGCCATCAGCCCGGCGCAGGACACCGGGGAGCTGTTTTTT; CDR3aa: CAISPAQDTGELFF; d_gene: NA; v_gene: TRBV10-3; abundance: NA; j_gene: TRBJ2-2
CDR3nt: TGTGCCAGCAGATACTCTCCATCGCCTAGCACAGATACGCAGTATTTT; CDR3aa: CASRYSPSPSTDTQYF; d_gene: NA; v_gene: TRBV5-5; abundance: few; j_gene: TRBJ2-3
CDR3nt: TGTGCCAGCACCGGGGGTGGGGCAATTATTCAGCCCCAGCATTTT; CDR3aa: CASTGGGAIIQPQHF; d_gene: NA; v_gene: TRBV28; abundance: few; j_gene: TRBJ1-5
CDR3nt: TGTGCCAGCAGGATAGCGGGGGGCGACCCAGATACGCAGTATTTT; CDR3aa: CASRIAGGDPDTQYF; d_gene: TRBD2; v_gene: TRBV27; abundance: NA; j_gene: TRBJ2-3
CDR3nt: TGCGCCAGCACGTCCGGGACACAATGGACAGATACGCAGTATTTT; CDR3aa: CASTSGTQWTDTQYF; d_gene: NA; v_gene: TRBV5-1; abundance: few; j_gene: TRBJ2-3
CDR3nt: TGCGCCAGCAGTACCCAGAGTAGCACAGATACGCAGTATTTT; CDR3aa: CASSTQSSTDTQYF; d_gene: NA; v_gene: TRBV5-1; abundance: NA; j_gene: TRBJ2-3
CDR3nt: TGTGCCAGCAGAAACGGGATAGGGCAGGGAAGAAACGAGCAGTACTTC; CDR3aa: CASRNGIGQGRNEQYF; d_gene: NA; v_gene: TRBV12-3/TRBV12-4; abundance: many; j_gene: TRBJ2-7
CDR3nt: TGTGCCAGCAGCGCCGGGTCCCACACAGATACGCAGTATTTT; CDR3aa: CASSAGSHTDTQYF; d_gene: NA; v_gene: TRBV4-2; abundance: NA; j_gene: TRBJ2-3
CDR3nt: TGTGCCAGCAGCCTGCTACAAAGCTCCTATAATTCACCCCTCCACTTT; CDR3aa: CASSLLQSSYNSPLHF; d_gene: NA; v_gene: TRBV5-6; abundance: NA; j_gene: TRBJ1-6
CDR3nt: TGTGCCAGCAGTACTAGCGGGGGAGGCCGCTCGATTGGGACCCAGTACTTC; CDR3aa: CASSTSGGGRSIGTQYF; d_gene: TRBD2; v_gene: TRBV12-3/TRBV12-4; abundance: NA; j_gene: TRBJ2-5